A selection of T cell receptor beta chains follows, all from one sample in a study of T cell responses to AZD1222 COVID-19 vaccine. The assay was immunoSEQ multiplex PCR, and TCRdb's table has in-frame clones only and misses some. The data contain tens of thousands of clones, roughly 84% of them singletons. The specimen comprised peripheral blood, sampled on day 0 of AZD1222 vaccination. The receptors here all came from an adult in good health. CDR3s include the opening cysteine and the closing phenylalanine or tryptophan. D genes are given only for firm matches. Some rows mark clone size as missing; the rest say once, few, many or name a class of expanded clone.

j_call	v_call	d_call	clone_size	cdr3_aa	cdr3_nt
TRBJ2-7	TRBV10-3	TRBD1	.	CAISESTGSYEQYF	TGTGCCATCAGTGAGTCGACAGGGTCCTACGAGCAGTACTTC
TRBJ1-1	TRBV4-1	TRBD1	.	CASSLGGVEAFF	TGCGCCAGCAGCCTAGGGGGCGTTGAAGCTTTCTTT
TRBJ2-7	TRBV3-1/TRBV3-2	.	.	CASSFQRPRGGQYF	TGTGCCAGCAGCTTTCAGCGGCCCCGAGGGGGGCAGTACTTC
TRBJ2-7	TRBV11-3	.	.	CASSLVVRDPYEQYF	TGTGCCAGCAGCTTAGTAGTCAGGGATCCCTACGAGCAGTACTTC
TRBJ2-5	TRBV27	TRBD2	.	CASAGSGGPQETQYF	TGTGCCAGCGCCGGAAGCGGGGGGCCCCAAGAGACCCAGTACTTC
TRBJ1-4	TRBV28	TRBD1	.	CASSLWTGSEKLFF	TGTGCCAGCAGTCTCTGGACAGGGTCTGAAAAACTGTTTTTT
TRBJ1-6	TRBV19	.	.	CASSVTGLSYNSPLHF	TGTGCCAGTAGTGTTACAGGGCTCTCCTATAATTCACCCCTCCACTTT
TRBJ2-3	TRBV11-2	TRBD2	few	CASSLEGRVTDTQYF	TGTGCCAGCAGCTTAGAGGGGAGGGTCACAGATACGCAGTATTTT
TRBJ1-1	TRBV10-3	.	.	CATYGTEAFF	TGTGCCACCTACGGAACTGAAGCTTTCTTT
TRBJ1-5	TRBV27	.	.	CASSLEGLNQPQHF	TGTGCCAGCAGTTTGGAGGGCCTCAATCAGCCCCAGCATTTT
TRBJ2-1	TRBV9	.	.	CASSVWTAMDEQFF	TGTGCCAGCAGCGTGTGGACGGCCATGGATGAGCAGTTCTTC
TRBJ2-1	TRBV2	.	.	CASSVDSPYNEQFF	TGTGCCAGCAGTGTGGACAGTCCCTACAATGAGCAGTTCTTC
TRBJ2-7	TRBV7-2	TRBD1	.	CASSLDGTGPYEQYF	TGTGCCAGCAGCTTAGATGGGACAGGGCCCTACGAGCAGTACTTC
TRBJ1-2	TRBV27	TRBD1	.	CASSPGQGGYPTF	TGTGCCAGCAGCCCGGGACAGGGAGGTTATCCCACCTTC
TRBJ1-1	TRBV11-2	.	.	CASSLAGANTEAFF	TGTGCCAGCAGCTTAGCAGGTGCAAACACTGAAGCTTTCTTT
TRBJ2-3	TRBV2	.	.	CASRRTDTQYF	TGTGCCAGCAGGCGCACAGATACGCAGTATTTT
TRBJ2-3	TRBV5-3	.	.	CARSFITDTQYF	TGTGCCAGAAGCTTCATCACAGATACGCAGTATTTT
TRBJ1-2	TRBV15	.	.	CATSRDLARRGGYGYTF	TGTGCCACCAGCAGAGATCTGGCCCGGCGAGGGGGCTATGGCTACACCTTC
TRBJ1-3	TRBV28	.	.	CASTPGLISGNTIYF	TGTGCCAGCACCCCGGGTTTGATCTCTGGAAACACCATATATTTT
TRBJ2-2	TRBV6-1	TRBD2	.	CASSGRLAGGWEPGELFF	TGTGCCAGCAGTGGTCGACTAGCGGGAGGGTGGGAGCCCGGGGAGCTGTTTTTT
TRBJ1-6	TRBV15	.	.	CATSKALTGMSSPLHF	TGTGCCACCAGCAAAGCCTTGACAGGAATGTCTTCACCCCTCCACTTT
TRBJ1-4	TRBV9	.	.	CASSVEATNEKLFF	TGTGCCAGCAGCGTAGAAGCAACTAATGAAAAACTGTTTTTT
TRBJ1-1	TRBV9	.	.	CASSVGRGGGRTEAFF	TGTGCCAGCAGCGTAGGCAGGGGAGGGGGACGCACTGAAGCTTTCTTT
TRBJ2-1	TRBV6-5	TRBD2	once	CASSSSTSAISNEQFF	TGTGCCAGCAGTTCCTCGACTAGCGCAATTAGCAATGAGCAGTTCTTC
TRBJ2-3	TRBV30	.	.	CAWRASLVPTDTQYF	TGTGCCTGGAGAGCTTCCCTGGTCCCCACAGATACGCAGTATTTT
TRBJ2-7	TRBV19	.	.	CASSVGSEDIYEQYF	TGTGCCAGTAGTGTCGGGTCCGAGGATATCTACGAGCAGTACTTC
TRBJ2-1	TRBV13	TRBD2	.	CASSSLTSGGYNEQFF	TGTGCCAGCAGCTCCCTGACTAGCGGGGGATACAATGAGCAGTTCTTC
TRBJ2-7	TRBV11-2	TRBD2	.	CASSETSGGSPYEQYF	TGTGCCAGCAGCGAAACTAGCGGGGGCTCCCCCTACGAGCAGTACTTC
TRBJ1-2	TRBV27	.	.	CASSYGRGYGYTF	TGTGCCAGCAGTTACGGCAGGGGTTATGGCTACACCTTC
TRBJ1-2	TRBV6-1	.	.	CASSEVRGSYGYTF	TGTGCCAGCAGTGAAGTACGGGGGTCCTATGGCTACACCTTC
TRBJ2-7	TRBV7-9	TRBD1	.	CASSLAEGGTGDNEQYF	TGTGCCAGCAGCTTAGCGGAGGGGGGGACAGGGGACAACGAGCAGTACTTC
TRBJ2-7	TRBV30	TRBD1	once	CAWEDRTYEQYF	TGTGCCTGGGAGGACAGGACCTACGAGCAGTACTTC
TRBJ2-5	TRBV2	.	.	CATSQETQYF	TGTGCCACCTCACAAGAGACCCAGTACTTC
TRBJ2-1	TRBV10-1	TRBD2	.	CASGTSGYNEQFF	TGCGCCAGCGGCACTAGCGGATACAATGAGCAGTTCTTC
TRBJ1-1	TRBV18	.	.	CASSRAGRETEAFF	TGTGCCAGCTCCCGGGCGGGTCGAGAGACTGAAGCTTTCTTT
TRBJ2-5	TRBV6-2/TRBV6-3	TRBD2	.	CASSYPISTSGRETQYF	TGTGCCAGCAGTTACCCCATTTCTACTAGCGGGAGGGAGACCCAGTACTTC
TRBJ2-7	TRBV7-2	.	.	CASSPIRGYEQYF	TGTGCCAGCAGCCCTATTCGGGGCTACGAGCAGTACTTC
TRBJ1-5	TRBV9	TRBD1	.	CASSVDSGGGQPQHF	TGTGCCAGCAGCGTAGATTCAGGGGGTGGTCAGCCCCAGCATTTT
TRBJ2-7	TRBV11-3	.	.	CASTPTRSSYEQYF	TGTGCCAGCACCCCGACACGGAGCTCCTACGAGCAGTACTTC
TRBJ1-5	TRBV7-9	.	.	CASSLEGHSNQPQHF	TGTGCCAGCAGCTTAGAAGGTCATTCGAATCAGCCCCAGCATTTT
TRBJ2-3	TRBV9	.	.	CASSVEARSTDTQYF	TGTGCCAGCAGCGTAGAGGCTAGGAGCACAGATACGCAGTATTTT
TRBJ1-2	TRBV6-2/TRBV6-3	.	.	CASSYGRGIYGYTF	TGTGCCAGCAGTTACGGGAGGGGGATCTATGGCTACACCTTC
TRBJ2-2	TRBV10-3	.	.	CAISESIEDANTGELFF	TGTGCCATCAGTGAGTCGATTGAGGATGCGAACACCGGGGAGCTGTTTTTT